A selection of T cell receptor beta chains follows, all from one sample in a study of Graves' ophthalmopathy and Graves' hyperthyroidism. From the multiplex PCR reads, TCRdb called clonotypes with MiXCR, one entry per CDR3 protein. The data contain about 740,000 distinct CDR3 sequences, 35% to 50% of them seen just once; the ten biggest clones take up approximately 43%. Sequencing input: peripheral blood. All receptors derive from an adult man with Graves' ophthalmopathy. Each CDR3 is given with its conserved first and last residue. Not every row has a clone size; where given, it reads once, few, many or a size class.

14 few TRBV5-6 CASSSTSGRYEQYF
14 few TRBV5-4 CASSLKRRNTEAFF
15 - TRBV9 CASSFTGASNQPQHF
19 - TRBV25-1 CASSEYDGKNTGAGVGYTF
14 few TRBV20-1 CSAPNRAQDHEQYF
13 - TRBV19 CASWGTRVTEAFF
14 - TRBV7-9 CASTTAGGPHEQYF
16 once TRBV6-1 CASSEWAGGITDTQYF
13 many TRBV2 CASSEDFTDEAFF
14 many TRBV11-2 CASSREGGRETQYF
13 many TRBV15 CATSLSSDSPLHF
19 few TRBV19 CASSLGLAGGIPVTGELFF
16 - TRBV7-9 CASSAVGTSGNYEQYF
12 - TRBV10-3 CATGRTGKTQYF
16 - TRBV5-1 CASSLAARRGSTEAFF
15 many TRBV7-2 CASSPYGTVNTEAFF
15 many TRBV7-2 CASSLAAGDPYEQYF
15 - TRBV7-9 CASSLGLSHTGELFF
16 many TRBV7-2 CASSLRDSYAGLANTF
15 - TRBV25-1 CASSESRVLDGELFF
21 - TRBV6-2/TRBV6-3 CASSYLATATRALRAFYEQYF
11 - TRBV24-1 CATSDYCGRYF
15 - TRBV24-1 CATSDLGTGNQPQHF
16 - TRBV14 CASSQLGPWNTGELFF
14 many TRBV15 CATSNSGSHYEQYF
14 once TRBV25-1 CASRDYVNTGELFF
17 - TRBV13 CASSYLGSGRARETQYF
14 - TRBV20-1 CSANTGSRNSPLHF
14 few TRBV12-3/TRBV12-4 CASRSLAGVGEQYF
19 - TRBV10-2 CASSPPGGLAGYYQETQYF
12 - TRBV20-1 CSAERGNEKLFF
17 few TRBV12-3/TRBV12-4 CASSPGQSRSGANVLTF
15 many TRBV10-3 CAISEGSGKGTEAFF
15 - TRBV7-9 CASSLVAGTTYEQYF
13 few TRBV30 CAWSPGPNQPQHF
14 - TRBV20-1 CSAREAADNTEAFF
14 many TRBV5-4 CASSGWADQETQYF
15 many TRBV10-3 CAISAGQGVNTEAFF
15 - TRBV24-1 CATMGHGGMNTEAFF
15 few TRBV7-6 CASSLEWGGGTEAFF
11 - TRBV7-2 CASSLVIPPTF
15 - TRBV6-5 CASSYLAGSPQGYTF
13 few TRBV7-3 CASSRRGMNEQYF
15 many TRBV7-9 CASSTGQGAGNTIYF
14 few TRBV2 CASSFSIWNTEAFF
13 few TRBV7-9 CASSPSPVWGYTF
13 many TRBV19 CASSSYGGRGQYF
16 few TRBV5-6 CASSLWGIDGVGPQHF
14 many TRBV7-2 CASSLTGSGNTIYF
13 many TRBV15 CATSRDDKETQYF
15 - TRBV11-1 CASSLVGRAGNIIYF
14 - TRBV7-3 CASGRALVADTQYF
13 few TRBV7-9 CASSLIERETQYF
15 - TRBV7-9 CASSQDRVAEETQYF
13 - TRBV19 CASRTGNTDTQYF
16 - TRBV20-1 CSAGTPGVGDYYGYTF